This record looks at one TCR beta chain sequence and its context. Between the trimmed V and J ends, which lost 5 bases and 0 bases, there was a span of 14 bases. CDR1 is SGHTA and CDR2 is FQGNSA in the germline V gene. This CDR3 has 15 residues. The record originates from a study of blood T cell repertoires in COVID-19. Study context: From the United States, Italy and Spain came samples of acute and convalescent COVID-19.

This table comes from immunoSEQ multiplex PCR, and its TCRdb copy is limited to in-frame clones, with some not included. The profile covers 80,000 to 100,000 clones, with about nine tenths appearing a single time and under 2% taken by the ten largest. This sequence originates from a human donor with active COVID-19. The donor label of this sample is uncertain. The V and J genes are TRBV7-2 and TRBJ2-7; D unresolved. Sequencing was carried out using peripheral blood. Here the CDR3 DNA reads TGTGCCAGCAGCGTTGGTCCTACCAACTCCTACGAGCAGTACTTC. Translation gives CASSVGPTNSYEQYF.